The clone carrying this T cell receptor (beta chain) was observed at least ten times. The CDR3 has 13 residues. Germline CDR1 reads SQVTM; CDR2 reads ANQGSEA. The V and J ends lost 4 bases and 0 bases respectively, with 8 bases between them. The time point: patch test 2, 6 weeks after DPC sensitization. Treatment of the sample: therapeutic diphenylcyclopropenone sensitization with weekly scalp DPC. This specimen belongs to a study of human T cells and chemical hapten exposure. MiXCR was run by TCRdb on the RACE reads, yielding one entry per CDR3 protein. This table has just over 350,000 distinct CDR3 sequences, around 6% appearing once.

The chain has TRBV29-1 and TRBJ2-3; no clear D. The sequence derives from a young woman with alopecia areata. Some clones in this sample may be carry-over from other donors' samples. Sequenced here: whole blood, sampled in connection with sensitization to the hapten diphenylcyclopropenone (DPC). The CDR3 loop reads CSVVDGSTDTQYF. The DNA for the CDR3 is TGCAGCGTTGTGGACGGTAGCACAGATACGCAGTATTTT.